This T cell receptor (beta chain) was recorded in a study of T cells in Graves' hyperthyroidism and ophthalmopathy. Regarding the study as a whole: Most thyroid clonotypes expanded above 0.001 were also detected in blood.

TCR beta CDR3 regions were amplified from RNA. The HTBI set primed first-round TCR CDR3 RT-PCR. TCRdb reanalysed the multiplex PCR reads using MiXCR and keeps one entry per CDR3 protein. The sample has approximately 590,000 distinct CDR3 sequences, 15% to 18% seen once; the top ten hold under 8%. CDR1 and CDR2 from the germline V gene are MGHDK and SYGVNS. The CDR3 is made up of 13 amino acids. V was pared by 8 bases and J by 6 bases, with 14 bases between. Points on this clonotype: Its matching antigen is unknown.

Newly diagnosed hyperthyroidism patients aged 18 to 65 years had disease lasting under 2 months. This chain uses TRBV25-1 with TRBJ2-1; possibly TRBD1 for D (6 bases). The source material was blood. This receptor was taken from a woman aged 25 to 45 with Graves' hyperthyroidism. CDR3 nucleotides: TGTGCCAGCGTCAGGACAGAAGCCAATGAGCAGTTCTTC. Protein sequence: CASVRTEANEQFF.